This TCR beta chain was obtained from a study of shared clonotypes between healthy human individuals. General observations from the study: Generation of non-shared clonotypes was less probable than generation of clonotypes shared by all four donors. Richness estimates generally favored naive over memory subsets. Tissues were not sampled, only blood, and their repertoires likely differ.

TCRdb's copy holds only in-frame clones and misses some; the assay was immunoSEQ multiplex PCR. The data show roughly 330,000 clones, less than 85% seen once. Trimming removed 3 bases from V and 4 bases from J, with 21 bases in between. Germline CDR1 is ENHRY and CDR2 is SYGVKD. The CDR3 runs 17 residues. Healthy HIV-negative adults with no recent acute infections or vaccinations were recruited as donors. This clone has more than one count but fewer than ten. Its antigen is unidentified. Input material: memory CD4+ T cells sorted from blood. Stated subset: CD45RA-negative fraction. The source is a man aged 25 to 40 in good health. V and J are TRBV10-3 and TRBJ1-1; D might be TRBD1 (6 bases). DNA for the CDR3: TGTGCCATCAGTGATAGATCTAAAGGGGGGACAACCACTGAAGCTTTCTTT. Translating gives CAISDRSKGGTTTEAFF.